This T cell receptor (beta chain) emerged from a study of long-term antiretroviral therapy in people with HIV (dated by TCRdb to 2022 to 2024). For the study in its entirety: The earliest samples were collected about a decade before the 2015 WHO recommendation for immediate ART, when ART was typically delayed until CD4 counts fell. Whether ART initiation and durable HIV suppression were associated with changes in peripheral blood TRB repertoire composition and diversity was tested in a retrospective serial study. A total of around 200 cryopreserved PBMC samples were contributed to the cohort by 30 adults with confirmed HIV infection, with samples collected serially over a mean of 6 years (range 1-12). Of the approximately 32 participants with HIV, roughly twelve were female. Test extractions of a monoclonal T-cell line alongside approximately 36 polyclonal samples showed no cross-contamination during QIAcube processing.

Overall results and qualifications from the work: The samples were dated from 2004 to 2017, and the ART regimens that were used may be less effective than current ART regimens. Limited PBMC availability meant only the TCR beta chain was sequenced, without alpha chain pairing. Because pre-ART samples had limited cell numbers, profiling was done on unsorted PBMC rather than on sorted CD4+ and CD8+ T cells. Compared with controls, HIV repertoires had narrower CDR3 length ranges, and the network structure pointed to an antigen-experienced repertoire that shifted only slightly toward naive after ART. Starting ART was linked to a significant rise in TRB diversity, yet even after long-term ART the diversity remained significantly lower than in transplant donor controls. At every time point, the repertoire was dominated by expanded TRB clones first identified before ART initiation, although this dominance fluctuated and, in many PLHIV, declined after ART. Inferences about post-ART repertoire changes are limited because no data were available on ART adherence, viral resistance or therapy changes.

The immunoSEQ hsTCRB v3.0 assay was used at survey level resolution to sequence the TRB variable region. TRB sequencing targeted a depth of 40,000-50,000 T-cell genomes per sample. TRB libraries were pooled and sequenced on an Illumina MiSeq using a v3 150-cycle kit. Regarding the original processing steps: Repertoire analysis ran in R within a reproducible Nextflow workflow covering QC, data transformation and analysis. LymphoSeq2, an R package for AIRR-Seq data exploration, was used to implement custom analyses. After excluding a few samples that yielded fewer than 5000 total TRB sequences, some 180 HIV repertoires remained for analysis. Of the 188 retained HIV repertoires, approximately 57 were collected before and more than 120 after ART initiation. Repertoires were downsampled to 5000 TRB nucleotide sequences, and summary statistics were averaged over 100 downsampling iterations. TRB sequences were retained for analysis only if CDR3 regions of at least seven amino acids were present. Two measures captured diversity: a Shannon entropy-derived clonality score and the Gini coefficient. In the repertoire networks, any two of the top 5000 CDR3 amino acid sequences were connected whenever the two sequences differed by an edit distance of one. For TRB CDR3 amino acid sequences, GLIPH2 was used to predict antigen specificity groups and MHC restriction. To flag known associations with CMV, EBV, HIV or tissue antigens, CDR3 amino acid sequences were compared against VDJdb and McPAS-TCR. Pre-ART, post-ART and control groups were compared with Wilcoxon signed-rank tests and Holm-Bonferroni correction. The clones in this table, taken by TCRdb from immuneACCESS, are in-frame only. Not every clone is retained; where verified, under half of the shortfall comes from an unresolved V gene, and the cause of the rest is unknown. V and J calls and clone size are as listed in that table; D and trimming were resolved from the DNA. Present in this sample are 25,000 to 30,000 clones, roughly 80% of which were seen just once. The ten largest clones capture approximately 8.3% of the sample.

Participants were included only if at least one PBMC sample before ART initiation and at least two post-ART samples were available. Every participant with HIV received treatment in the United States of America. Cryopreserved samples of about 1-10 million PBMC were thawed and washed before DNA extraction. At the time of the earliest PBMC sample for each participant with HIV, ages ranged from roughly 20 to 54 years. PBMC samples were contributed by each participant from 1-4 timepoints before ART initiation and 2-8 timepoints after ART initiation, with a median of 7 samples. Serial HIV viral load, CD4+ T-cell count, ART history and demographic data were obtained for every participant. Genomic DNA was extracted from unsorted PBMC with a Qiagen kit on a QIAcube, processed in batches of 12 samples. From the germline V gene, CDR1 is SGHDN and CDR2 is FVKESK. Trimming accounts for 3 bases at V and 4 bases at J, while the number of junction bases matched to no gene is 13. The CDR3 has 18 amino acids, counting the end cysteine and phenylalanine. Left in the record is the CDR3 DNA by itself, 54 bases read in frame from the first base.

Remarks on this clone: The target of this receptor is not known. The record has no base qualities; no much larger clone is one base away.

The chain couples TRBV14 to TRBJ2-3, with TRBD2 identical over 10 junction bases. The TCR was taken from a man aged 40-55 years with HIV. Sequenced material: unsorted PBMCs, taken 3 years after starting antiretroviral therapy. The DNA is TGTGCCAGCAGCCATAGGCTACTAGCGGGGAGTCGCGCAGATACGCAGTATTTT. It encodes CASSHRLLAGSRADTQYF.